Detailed here is one T cell receptor (beta chain). No antigen is known for it. This entry belongs to a study of radiotherapy plus CTLA-4 blockade in lung cancer. Looking at the study overall: Objective response rate was around 20%; disease control rate, 25% to 35%.

Focal radiation and CTLA-4 blockade (ipilimumab) were tested in chemo-refractory metastatic non-small-cell lung cancer patients. Measured with immunoSEQ multiplex PCR; TCRdb has only the in-frame clones, and not every one. The table lists about 50,000 clones, roughly 76% of them singletons. V was clipped by 4 bases and J by 11 bases; unmatched bases: 12. CDR1 is MDHEN and CDR2 is SYDVKM in the germline V gene. The CDR3 runs to 15 residues. Findings and caveats of the study: Peripheral blood showed expansion of tumor-derived TCR clones after radiotherapy and ipilimumab. Early shifts in blood T cell clones, with interferon-beta, reportedly predicted response best.

The V gene is TRBV28, the J gene TRBJ2-5; 11 bases are a match to TRBD1. This TCR was recovered from a human donor with non-small cell lung cancer who had a complete response to radiotherapy plus ipilimumab. The sample was peripheral blood, taken from a patient treated with radiotherapy plus ipilimumab. CDR3 in DNA: TGTGCCAGCAGTTCTTGGGACAGGGGGGGTTGGGAGCAGTACTTC. It yields the protein CASSSWDRGGWEQYF.